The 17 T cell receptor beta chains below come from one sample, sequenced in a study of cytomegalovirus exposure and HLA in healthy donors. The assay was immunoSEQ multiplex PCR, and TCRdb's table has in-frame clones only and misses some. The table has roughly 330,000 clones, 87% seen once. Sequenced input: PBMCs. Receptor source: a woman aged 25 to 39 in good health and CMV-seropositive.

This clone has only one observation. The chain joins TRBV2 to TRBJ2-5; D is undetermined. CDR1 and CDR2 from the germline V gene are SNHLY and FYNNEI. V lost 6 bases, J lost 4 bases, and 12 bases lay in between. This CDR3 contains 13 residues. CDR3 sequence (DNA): TGTGCCAGCAGAGGCCCTGGCGGAGAGACCCAGTACTTC. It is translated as CASRGPGGETQYF.

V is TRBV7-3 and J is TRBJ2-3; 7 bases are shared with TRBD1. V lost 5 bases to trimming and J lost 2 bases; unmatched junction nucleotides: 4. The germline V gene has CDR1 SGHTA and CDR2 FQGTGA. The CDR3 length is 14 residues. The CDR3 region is CASSRGQDTDTQYF. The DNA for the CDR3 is TGTGCCAGCAGCCGAGGACAGGACACAGATACGCAGTATTTT.

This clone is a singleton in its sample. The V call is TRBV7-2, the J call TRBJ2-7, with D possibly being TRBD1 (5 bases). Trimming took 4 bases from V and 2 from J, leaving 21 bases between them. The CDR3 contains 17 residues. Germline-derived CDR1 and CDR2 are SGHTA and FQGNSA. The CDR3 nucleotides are TGTGCCAGCAGCTCAGCGAAAAGGGGATATCGTACCTACGAGCAGTACTTC. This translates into CASSSAKRGYRTYEQYF.

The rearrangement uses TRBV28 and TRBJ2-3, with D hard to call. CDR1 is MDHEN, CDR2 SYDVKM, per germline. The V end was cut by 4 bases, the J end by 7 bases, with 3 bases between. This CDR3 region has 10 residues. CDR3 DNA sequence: TGTGCCAGCAGTTCTTATACGCAGTATTTT. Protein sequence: CASSSYTQYF. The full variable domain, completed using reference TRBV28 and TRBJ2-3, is DVKVTQSSRYLVKRTGEKVFLECVQDMDHENMFWYRQDPGLGLRLIYFSYDVKMKEKGDIPEGYSVSREKKERFSLILESASTNQTSMYLCASSSYTQYFGPGTRLTVL.

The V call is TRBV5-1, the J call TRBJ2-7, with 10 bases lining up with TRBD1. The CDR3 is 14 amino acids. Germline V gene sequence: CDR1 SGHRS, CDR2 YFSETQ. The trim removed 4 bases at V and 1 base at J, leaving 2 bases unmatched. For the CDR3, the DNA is TGCGCCAGCAGCGGGGACAGGGGTTCCTACGAGCAGTACTTC. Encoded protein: CASSGDRGSYEQYF.

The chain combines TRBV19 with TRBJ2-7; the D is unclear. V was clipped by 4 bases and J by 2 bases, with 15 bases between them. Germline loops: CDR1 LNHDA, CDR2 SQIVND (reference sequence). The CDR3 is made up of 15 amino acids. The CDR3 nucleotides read TGTGCCAGTAGTAGAGGTCGCATTGGAACCTACGAGCAGTACTTC. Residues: CASSRGRIGTYEQYF.

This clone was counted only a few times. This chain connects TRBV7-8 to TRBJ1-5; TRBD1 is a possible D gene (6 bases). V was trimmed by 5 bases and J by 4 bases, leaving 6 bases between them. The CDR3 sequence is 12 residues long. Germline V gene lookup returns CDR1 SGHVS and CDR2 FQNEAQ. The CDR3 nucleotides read TGTGCCAGCAGCCAGGGGAATCAGCCCCAGCATTTT. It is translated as CASSQGNQPQHF. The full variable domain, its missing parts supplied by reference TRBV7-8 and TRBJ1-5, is GAGVSQSPRYKVAKRGQDVALRCDPISGHVSLFWYQQALGQGPEFLTYFQNEAQLDKSGLPSDRFFAERPEGSVSTLKIQRTQQEDSAVYLCASSQGNQPQHFGDGTRLSIL.

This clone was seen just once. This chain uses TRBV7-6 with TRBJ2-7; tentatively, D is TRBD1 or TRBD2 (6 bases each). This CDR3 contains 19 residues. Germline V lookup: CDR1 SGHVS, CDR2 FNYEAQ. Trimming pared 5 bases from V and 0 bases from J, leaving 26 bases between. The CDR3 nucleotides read TGTGCCAGCAGCCTCAGTCAACAGGGAGGTTTCCCGAGCTCCTACGAGCAGTACTTC. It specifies CASSLSQQGGFPSSYEQYF.

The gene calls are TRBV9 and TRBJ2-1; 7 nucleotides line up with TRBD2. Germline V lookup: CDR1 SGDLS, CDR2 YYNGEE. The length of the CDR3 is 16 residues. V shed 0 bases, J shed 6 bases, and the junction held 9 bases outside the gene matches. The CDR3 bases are TGTGCCAGCAGCGTAGTGGCCGGGACTACCCCCAATGAGCAGTTCTTC. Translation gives CASSVVAGTTPNEQFF.

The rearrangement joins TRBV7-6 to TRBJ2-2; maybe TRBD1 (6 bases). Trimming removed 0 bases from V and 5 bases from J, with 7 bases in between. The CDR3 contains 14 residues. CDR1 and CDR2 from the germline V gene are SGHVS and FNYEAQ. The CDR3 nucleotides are TGTGCCAGCAGCTTAGCGCAGGGGACCGGGGAGCTGTTTTTT. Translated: CASSLAQGTGELFF.

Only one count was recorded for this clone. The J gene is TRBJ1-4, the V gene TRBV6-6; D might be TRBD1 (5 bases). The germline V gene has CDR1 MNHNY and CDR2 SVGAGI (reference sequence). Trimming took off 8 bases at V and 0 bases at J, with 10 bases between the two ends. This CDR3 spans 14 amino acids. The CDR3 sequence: CASAKGTTNEKLFF. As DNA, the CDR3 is TGTGCCAGCGCTAAGGGGACAACTAATGAAAAACTGTTTTTT.

CDR3 DNA: TGTGCCAGCCCGGGGATGGTCACCGAGCAGTACTTC. Protein product: CASPGMVTEQYF. The gene calls are TRBV6-6 and TRBJ2-7, with D tentatively TRBD2 (5 bases). There are 12 residues in the CDR3. CDR1 and CDR2 (germline): MNHNY, SVGAGI (reference sequence). V was cut by 8 bases and J by 6 bases, with 14 bases left in between.

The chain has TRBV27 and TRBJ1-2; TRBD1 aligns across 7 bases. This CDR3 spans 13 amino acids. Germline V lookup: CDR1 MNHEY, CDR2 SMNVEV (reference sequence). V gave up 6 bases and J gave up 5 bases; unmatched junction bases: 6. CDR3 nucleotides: TGTGCCAGCAGCCGAGGACAGGAGTATGGCTACACCTTC. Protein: CASSRGQEYGYTF.

The CDR3 here is CASSRKDYEQYF. CDR3 DNA sequence: TGCGCCAGCAGCCGGAAGGACTACGAGCAGTACTTC. This chain connects TRBV5-1 to TRBJ2-7; D is unresolved. V shed 4 bases and J shed 3 bases, with 8 bases lying between them. This CDR3 is built from 12 residues. Germline CDR1 is SGHRS and CDR2 is YFSETQ.

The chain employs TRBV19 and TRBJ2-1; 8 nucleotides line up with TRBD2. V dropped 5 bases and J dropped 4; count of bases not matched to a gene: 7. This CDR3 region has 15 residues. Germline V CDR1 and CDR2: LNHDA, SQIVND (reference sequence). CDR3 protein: CASSLSGTWYNEQFF. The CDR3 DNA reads TGTGCCAGTAGTCTTAGCGGGACATGGTACAATGAGCAGTTCTTC.

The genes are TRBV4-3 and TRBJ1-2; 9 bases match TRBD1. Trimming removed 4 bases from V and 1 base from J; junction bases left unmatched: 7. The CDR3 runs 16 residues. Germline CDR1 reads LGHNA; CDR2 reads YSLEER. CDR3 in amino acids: CASSLGTGRDNYGYTF. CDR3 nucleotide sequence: TGCGCCAGCAGCCTCGGGACAGGGAGGGATAACTATGGCTACACCTTC.

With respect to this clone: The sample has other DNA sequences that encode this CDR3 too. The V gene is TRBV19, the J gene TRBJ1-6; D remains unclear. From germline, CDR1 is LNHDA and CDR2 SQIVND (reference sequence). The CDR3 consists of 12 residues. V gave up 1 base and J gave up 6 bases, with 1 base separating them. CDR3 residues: CASSIVNSPLHF. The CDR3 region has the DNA TGTGCCAGTAGTATAGTTAATTCACCCCTCCACTTT.